A single sample is the source of the 6 T cell receptor beta chains below, sequenced in a study of a mutant IDH1 vaccine in newly diagnosed glioma. This table comes from immunoSEQ multiplex PCR, and its TCRdb copy is limited to in-frame clones, with some not included. The sample contains tens of thousands of clones, 80% to 95% of which appear only once. Sample time point: baseline, week 1 (first vaccination visit). As to treatment: pre-vaccination baseline after standard-of-care therapy. This material consisted of PBMCs, taken from a glioma patient treated with radiotherapy, temozolomide or both. The receptors derive from a man aged 50 to 60 with glioma.

J is TRBJ1-5 and V is TRBV27; TRBD1 aligns across 9 bases. J was trimmed by 3 bases and V by 5 bases; bases with no gene match: 8. CDR1 is MNHEY, CDR2 SMNVEV, per germline (reference sequence). The CDR3 runs to 16 residues. The CDR3 is CASSPGTGWNNQPQHF. The DNA for the CDR3 is TGTGCCAGCAGTCCAGGGACAGGGTGGAACAATCAGCCCCAGCATTTT.

The rearrangement joins TRBV21-1 to TRBJ1-5; the D call of TRBD1 is as the table states it, not checked on the DNA. TRBV21-1 is reported as a pseudogene. The CDR3 has 23 amino acids. The CDR3 region has the DNA TGTGCCAGCAGCAAAGGCGATAAACCACAGGGGAAAGGGGATTTCTATTCCAATCAGCCCCAGCATTTT. Its protein is CASSKGDKPQGKGDFYSNQPQHF.

This clone was seen only a few times. The chain joins TRBV19 to TRBJ2-7; D not certain. CDR1 is LNHDA, CDR2 SQIVND, per germline (reference sequence). This CDR3 has 16 amino acids. Trimming pared 3 bases from V and 2 bases from J, leaving 17 bases between. The CDR3 protein is CASSIGDTVPTYEQYF. In DNA, the CDR3 is TGTGCCAGTAGTATCGGCGATACGGTGCCGACCTACGAGCAGTACTTC.

The count of this clone is one. V and J are TRBV28 and TRBJ1-6; TRBD1 matches 10 bases. Per the germline V gene, CDR1 is MDHEN and CDR2 is SYDVKM. There are 17 residues in the CDR3. The V and J ends lost 7 bases and 0 bases, in that order; junction bases with no gene match: 6. CDR3 sequence (DNA): TGTGCCAGCACCCTGGGACAGGGGAGCTCCTATAATTCACCCCTCCACTTT. Its protein is CASTLGQGSSYNSPLHF.

This clone was seen a few times. V usage is TRBV6-1 and J usage is TRBJ2-3; tentatively, D is TRBD1 (6 bases). The ends were cut back, 6 bases at V and 2 bases at J, with 15 bases in the middle. CDR3 length equals 15 residues. The germline CDR1 and CDR2 sequences are MNHNS and SASEGT. This CDR3 is CASRGLTGATDTQYF. Written as DNA, the CDR3 is TGTGCCAGCAGAGGGCTGACAGGTGCCACAGATACGCAGTATTTT.

The chain has TRBV2 and TRBJ2-7; TRBD2 aligns across 8 bases. This CDR3 is 13 amino acids long. V shed 8 bases and J 7 bases; nucleotides not matched to a gene: 10. Germline loops: CDR1 SNHLY, CDR2 FYNNEI. The CDR3 nucleotides read TGTGCCAGCCAGAGGACTAGCCAGTTTGAGCAGTACTTC. Its protein product is CASQRTSQFEQYF.